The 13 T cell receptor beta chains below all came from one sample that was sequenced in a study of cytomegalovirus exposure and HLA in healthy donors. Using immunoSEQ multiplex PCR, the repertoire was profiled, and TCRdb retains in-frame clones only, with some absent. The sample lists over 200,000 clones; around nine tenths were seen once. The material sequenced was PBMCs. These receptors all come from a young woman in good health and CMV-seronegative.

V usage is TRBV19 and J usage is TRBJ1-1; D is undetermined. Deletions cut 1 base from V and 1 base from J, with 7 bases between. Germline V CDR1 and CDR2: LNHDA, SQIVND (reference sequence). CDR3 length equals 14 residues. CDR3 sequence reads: CASSIGQSNTEAFF. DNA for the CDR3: TGTGCCAGTAGTATAGGGCAATCGAACACTGAAGCTTTCTTT.

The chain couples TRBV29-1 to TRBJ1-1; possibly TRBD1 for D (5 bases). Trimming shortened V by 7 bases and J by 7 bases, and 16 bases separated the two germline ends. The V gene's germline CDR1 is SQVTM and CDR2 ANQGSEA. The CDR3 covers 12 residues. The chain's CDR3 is CSARDSSSEAFF. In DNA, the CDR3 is TGCAGCGCCCGGGACTCTTCCAGTGAAGCTTTCTTT.

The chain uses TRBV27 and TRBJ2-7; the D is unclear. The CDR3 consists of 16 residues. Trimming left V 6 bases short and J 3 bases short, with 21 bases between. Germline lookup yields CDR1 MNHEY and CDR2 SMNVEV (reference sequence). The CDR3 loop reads CASSRIAGSSFYEQYF. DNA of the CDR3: TGTGCCAGCAGCAGAATCGCCGGGTCTTCTTTCTACGAGCAGTACTTC.

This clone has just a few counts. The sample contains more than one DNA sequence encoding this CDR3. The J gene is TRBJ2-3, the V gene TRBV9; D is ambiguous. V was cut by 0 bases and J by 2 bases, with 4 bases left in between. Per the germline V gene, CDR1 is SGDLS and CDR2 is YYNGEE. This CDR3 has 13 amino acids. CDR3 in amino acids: CASSVDYTDTQYF. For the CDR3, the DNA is TGTGCCAGCAGCGTAGACTACACAGATACGCAGTATTTT. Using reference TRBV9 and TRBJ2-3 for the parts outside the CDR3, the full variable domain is DSGVTQTPKHLITATGQRVTLRCSPRSGDLSVYWYQQSLDQGLQFLIQYYNGEERAKGNILERFSAQQFPDLHSELNLSSLELGDSALYFCASSVDYTDTQYFGPGTRLTVL.

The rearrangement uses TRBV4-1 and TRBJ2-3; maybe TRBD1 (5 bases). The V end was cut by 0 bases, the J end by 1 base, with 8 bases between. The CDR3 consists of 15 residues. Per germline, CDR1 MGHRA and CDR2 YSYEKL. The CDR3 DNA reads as TGCGCCAGCAGCCAAGAAGGGGTCCGCACAGATACGCAGTATTTT. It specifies CASSQEGVRTDTQYF.

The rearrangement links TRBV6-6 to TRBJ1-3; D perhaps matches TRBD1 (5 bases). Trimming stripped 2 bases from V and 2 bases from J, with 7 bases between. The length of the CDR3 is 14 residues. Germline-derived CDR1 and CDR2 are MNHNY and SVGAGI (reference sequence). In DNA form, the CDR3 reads TGTGCCAGCAGTTACCCGGGGGCTGGAAACACCATATATTTT. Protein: CASSYPGAGNTIYF.

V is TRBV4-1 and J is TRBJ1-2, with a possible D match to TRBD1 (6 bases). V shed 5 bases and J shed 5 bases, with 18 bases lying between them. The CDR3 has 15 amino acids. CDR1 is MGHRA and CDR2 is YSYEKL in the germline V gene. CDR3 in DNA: TGCGCCAGCAGCACAACCCAGGGGTATTATTATGGCTACACCTTC. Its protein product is CASSTTQGYYYGYTF.

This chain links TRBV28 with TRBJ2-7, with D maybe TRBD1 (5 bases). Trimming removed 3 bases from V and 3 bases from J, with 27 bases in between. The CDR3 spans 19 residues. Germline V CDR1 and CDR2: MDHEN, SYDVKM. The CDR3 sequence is CASSFSSSERQRFLYEQYF. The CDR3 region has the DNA TGTGCCAGCAGTTTTTCCTCCTCTGAGCGACAGCGTTTCCTCTACGAGCAGTACTTC.

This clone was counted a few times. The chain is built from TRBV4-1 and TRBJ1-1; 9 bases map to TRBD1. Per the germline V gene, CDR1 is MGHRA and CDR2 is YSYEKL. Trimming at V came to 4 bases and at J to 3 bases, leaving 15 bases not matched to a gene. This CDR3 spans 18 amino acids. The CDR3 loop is CASSPLGTGIGRDTEAFF. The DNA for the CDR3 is TGCGCCAGCAGCCCTCTGGGGACAGGGATTGGTCGGGACACTGAAGCTTTCTTT.

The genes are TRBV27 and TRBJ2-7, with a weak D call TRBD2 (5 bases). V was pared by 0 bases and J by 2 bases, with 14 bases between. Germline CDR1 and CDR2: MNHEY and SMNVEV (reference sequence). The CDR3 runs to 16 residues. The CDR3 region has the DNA TGTGCCAGCAGTTTATCGTTTACGGGGATTACCTACGAGCAGTACTTC. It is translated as CASSLSFTGITYEQYF.

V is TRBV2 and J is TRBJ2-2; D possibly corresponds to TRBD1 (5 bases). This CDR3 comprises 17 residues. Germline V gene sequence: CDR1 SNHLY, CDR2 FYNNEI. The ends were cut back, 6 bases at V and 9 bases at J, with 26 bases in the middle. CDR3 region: CASRNDSSPVFLRELFF. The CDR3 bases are TGTGCCAGCAGGAACGACAGTTCTCCAGTATTTTTACGGGAGCTGTTTTTT.

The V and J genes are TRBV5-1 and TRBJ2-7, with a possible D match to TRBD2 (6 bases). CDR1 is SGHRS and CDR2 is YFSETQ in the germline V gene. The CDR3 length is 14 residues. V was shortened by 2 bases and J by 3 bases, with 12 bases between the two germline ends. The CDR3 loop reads CASSLNTGDYEQYF. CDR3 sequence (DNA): TGCGCCAGCAGCTTAAATACGGGGGACTACGAGCAGTACTTC.

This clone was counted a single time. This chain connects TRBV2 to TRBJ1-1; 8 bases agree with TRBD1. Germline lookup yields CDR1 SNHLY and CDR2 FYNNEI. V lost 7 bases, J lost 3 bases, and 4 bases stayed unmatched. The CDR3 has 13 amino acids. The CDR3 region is CASTGQEDTEAFF. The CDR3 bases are TGTGCCAGCACGGGACAGGAGGACACTGAAGCTTTCTTT.